Presented here are 14 T cell receptor beta chains from one specimen sequenced in a study of CD8+CD57+ T cells in acquired aplastic anemia. Genomic DNA provided the template from which TCR beta VDJ and CDR3 profiles were obtained. One entry per CDR3 protein, called by TCRdb with MiXCR from the reads. The data contain approximately 170,000 distinct CDR3 sequences, 63% of them singletons. Source material: sorted CD4+, CD8+, or CD8+CD57+ T cells (not recorded which) from PBMCs. The source is a human donor in good health.

A remark on this clonotype: The junction and the germline gene differ at one end; a read error may be behind it. The chain employs TRBV7-3 and TRBJ2-1, with D perhaps being TRBD1 or TRBD2 (6 bases each). The CDR3 extends over 14 amino acids. CDR1 is SGHTA and CDR2 is FQGTGA in the germline V gene. The CDR3 DNA reads as TGTGACAGCCGGGGGCCCGGGTCGTACAATGAGCAGTTCTTC. Protein sequence: CDSRGPGSYNEQFF.

This clonotype was detected ten times or more. The chain has TRBV7-9 and TRBJ2-1; 8 nucleotides line up with TRBD2. The CDR3 spans 16 residues. The germline V gene has CDR1 SEHNR and CDR2 FQNEAQ (reference sequence). V shed 7 bases, J shed 4 bases, and the junction held 12 bases outside the gene matches. Here the CDR3 DNA reads TGTGCCAGCAACCAAGTCGGACTAGCTGATTACAATGAGCAGTTCTTC. It specifies CASNQVGLADYNEQFF.

The rearrangement links TRBV5-6 to TRBJ1-6; TRBD1 matches 7 bases. Germline values: CDR1 SGHDT, CDR2 YYEEEE. The V segment lost 0 bases and the J segment 8 bases; nucleotides outside the gene matches: 5. There are 15 residues in the CDR3. DNA of the CDR3: TGTGCCAGCAGCTTGGGGACAGGAGGATATTCACCCCTCCACTTT. Translating it yields CASSLGTGGYSPLHF.

V gene TRBV25-1 combines with J gene TRBJ2-5; perhaps TRBD2 as D (6 bases). The CDR3 has 14 amino acids. V lost 2 bases and J 5 bases, leaving 12 bases between the germline ends. Germline CDR1 MGHDK, CDR2 SYGVNS. CDR3 in amino acids: CASSEVTSFETQYF. In DNA, the CDR3 is TGTGCCAGCAGTGAAGTGACTAGTTTTGAGACCCAGTACTTC.

The chain employs TRBV19 and TRBJ2-7; D is ambiguous. CDR3 length: 13 amino acids. The germline V and J ends were trimmed by 6 bases and 5 bases, with 14 bases remaining between them. Germline assignment: CDR1 LNHDA and CDR2 SQIVND (reference sequence). The DNA of the CDR3 is TGTGCCAGTAGCTATGATGAGGAAAACGAGCAGTACTTC. Translating it yields CASSYDEENEQYF.

The chain couples TRBV2 to TRBJ2-7, with D possibly called TRBD1 or TRBD2 (5 bases each). In germline, CDR1 is SNHLY, CDR2 FYNNEI. V gave up 6 bases and J gave up 2 bases, with 17 bases separating them. This CDR3 comprises 15 residues. CDR3 region: CASSRGRSSAYEQYF. The CDR3 DNA follows: TGTGCCAGCAGCCGGGGACGGTCGAGCGCCTACGAGCAGTACTTC.

The chain uses TRBV10-3 and TRBJ1-5; perhaps TRBD1 as D (5 bases). The CDR3 consists of 14 residues. CDR1 ENHRY and CDR2 SYGVKD come from the germline V gene. With 3 bases removed from V and 5 bases from J, the gap between germline ends came to 11 bases. The CDR3 reads CAISDPGFDQPQHF. The CDR3, as DNA: TGTGCCATCAGTGATCCAGGGTTTGATCAGCCCCAGCATTTT.

The V and J genes are TRBV5-4 and TRBJ2-7, with 7 nucleotides matching TRBD1. Germline V gene lookup returns CDR1 SGHNT and CDR2 YYREEE (reference sequence). The CDR3 contains 13 residues. Unmatched junction bases numbered 6, after V lost 5 bases and J lost 4 bases. For the CDR3, the DNA is TGTGCCAGCAGTGACAGGGTAGTTTACGAGCAGTACTTC. Encoded protein: CASSDRVVYEQYF.

About this clonotype itself: One end of the junction does not line up with germline, which may come from a read error. CDR3 nucleotides: TGTGCTAGCAGCGGGACAGGGTTCTTGTCCGGGGAGCTGTTTTTT. Its protein product is CASSGTGFLSGELFF. V usage is TRBV7-7 and J usage is TRBJ2-2; TRBD1 matches 9 bases. Germline CDR1 and CDR2: SSHAT and FNYEAQ (reference sequence). The CDR3 is 15 amino acids.

V usage is TRBV7-2 and J usage is TRBJ2-7; 9 bases fit TRBD2. J gave up 2 bases and V 1 base, and 6 bases lay outside the gene matches. The CDR3 spans 16 residues. Germline V gene lookup returns CDR1 SGHTA and CDR2 FQGNSA. The CDR3 sequence: CASSLGGQRGAYEQYF. The CDR3 coding sequence is TGTGCCAGCAGCTTAGGAGGTCAGCGGGGGGCCTACGAGCAGTACTTC.

CDR3 nucleotides: TGTGCCAGCAGCGGCGGGGGACTCCAAGAGACCCAGTACTTC. This sequence encodes CASSGGGLQETQYF. The chain couples TRBV9 to TRBJ2-5; 7 nucleotides align to TRBD2. Germline CDR1 and CDR2: SGDLS and YYNGEE. V shed 3 bases, J shed 1 base, and the junction held 3 bases outside the gene matches. The CDR3 has 14 residues.

This clonotype appeared many times. This chain connects TRBV6-5 to TRBJ2-7, with a possible D match to TRBD2 (6 bases). The V gene lost 1 base and the J gene lost 0 bases, with 16 bases spanning the gap. The CDR3 sequence is 17 residues long. From germline, CDR1 is MNHEY and CDR2 SVGAGI. In DNA form, the CDR3 reads TGTGCCAGCAGTTACTACACGCGGGAAGGGGCCTCCTACGAGCAGTACTTC. Protein sequence: CASSYYTREGASYEQYF.

This clonotype was seen just once. One base away lies a much larger clone, so this may be a sequencing read error. The chain combines TRBV5-8 with TRBJ1-4; TRBD1 might be the D (5 bases). Germline V lookup: CDR1 SGHTS, CDR2 YDEGEE. The CDR3 contains 15 residues. Trimming cost V 0 bases and J 12 bases, with 18 bases left between them. CDR3 in amino acids: CASSLDRSRDAELFF. The CDR3 DNA follows: TGTGCCAGCAGCTTGGACAGGAGCCGGGATGCGGAACTGTTTTTT.

The CDR3 DNA reads TGTGCCAGTAGCAGGGACAGGGGGCGAGATCAGCCCCAGCATTTT. It translates to CASSRDRGRDQPQHF. The genes are TRBV19 and TRBJ1-5; TRBD1 matches 12 bases. This CDR3 has 15 residues. Trimming at V came to 6 bases and at J to 5 bases, leaving 5 bases not matched to a gene. Germline CDR1 reads LNHDA; CDR2 reads SQIVND (reference sequence).